This is a list of T cell receptor beta chains from one sample in a study of low-dose radiotherapy and immunotherapy resistance in tumors. TCRdb analysed the reads with MiXCR anew, one entry per CDR3 protein. This table holds about 52,000 distinct CDR3 sequences, around a third found once. Sequenced material: PBMCs, taken after low-dose radiotherapy plus immunotherapy. The receptors come from a male donor with rectosigmoid adenocarcinoma. Each CDR3 is given with its conserved first and last residue. A D gene is named only where the DNA matches it firmly. Only part of the rows carry a size: once, few, many, or a class if the clone is expanded.

NA,TRBV20-1,NA,TRBJ2-7,TGCAGTGCTAGAGATTTAGGGGGAGGAACGATCTACGAGCAGTACTTC,CSARDLGGGTIYEQYF
NA,TRBV4-3,NA,TRBJ2-3,TGCGCCAGCAGCCAAGATCCAGGCTCTGGGGGTGATACGCAGTATTTT,CASSQDPGSGGDTQYF
NA,TRBV14,few,TRBJ2-5,TGTGCCAGCAGAGAGGACAGTCAAGAGACCCAGTACTTC,CASREDSQETQYF
TRBD1,TRBV7-2,many,TRBJ1-2,TGTGCCAGCAGCTTAGGCAAGGGGGCAAACTATGGCTACACCTTC,CASSLGKGANYGYTF
NA,TRBV12-3/TRBV12-4,many,TRBJ2-3,TGTGCCAGCAGTTTAGACCGACAGGATACGCAGTATTTT,CASSLDRQDTQYF
NA,TRBV27,many,TRBJ1-2,TGTGCCAGCAAATTTCCAGGGTCCCAGGTTGGCTACACCTTC,CASKFPGSQVGYTF
NA,TRBV9,NA,TRBJ2-3,TGTGCCAGCAGCGTAGCCGGCCTGGATACGCAGTATTTT,CASSVAGLDTQYF
TRBD1,TRBV6-6,NA,TRBJ2-3,TGTGCCAGCAGACTGGCCCCGGGACAGGGAGATACGCAGTATTTT,CASRLAPGQGDTQYF
TRBD1,TRBV7-9,many,TRBJ2-7,TGTGCCAGCAGCTTAGCAGGGACAGTATCCTACGAGCAGTACTTC,CASSLAGTVSYEQYF
NA,TRBV4-3,many,TRBJ2-2,TGCGCCAGCAGCCAAGATCGGTGGACCGGGGAGCTGTTTTTT,CASSQDRWTGELFF
TRBD1,TRBV7-9,many,TRBJ2-3,TGTGCCAGCAGCCCTCCGGGACAGGGTTCTGATACGCAGTATTTT,CASSPPGQGSDTQYF
TRBD2,TRBV5-6,few,TRBJ2-1,TGTGCCAGCAGCTTGGGCCTAGCGGGGGTTAGCAATGAGCAGTTCTTC,CASSLGLAGVSNEQFF
NA,TRBV27,once,TRBJ2-7,TGTGCCAGCAGGGTACAGAGCTCCTACGAGCAGTACTTC,CASRVQSSYEQYF
TRBD2,TRBV9,NA,TRBJ2-1,TGTGCCAGCAGCCCGACTAGCGGGGGGGGTGAGCAGTTCTTC,CASSPTSGGGEQFF
TRBD1,TRBV18,many,TRBJ1-1,TGTGCCAGCTCACTAGGGGACAGGGGGAACGCTGAAGCTTTCTTT,CASSLGDRGNAEAFF
NA,TRBV12-3/TRBV12-4,few,TRBJ1-4,TGTGCCAGCAGTTTCGAAAGGGGGGCTGCAACTAATGAAAAACTGTTTTTT,CASSFERGAATNEKLFF
NA,TRBV12-3/TRBV12-4,many,TRBJ2-1,TGTGCCAGCAGTCAACTAGTCTACAATGAGCAGTTCTTC,CASSQLVYNEQFF
NA,TRBV20-1,many,TRBJ1-2,TGCAGTGCTAGCCAAGGGGCGGGGATTGGAGGCTACACCTTC,CSASQGAGIGGYTF
NA,TRBV7-2,many,TRBJ2-1,TGTGCCAGCAGCTTAGCGGGTCGGGAGCAGTTCTTC,CASSLAGREQFF
NA,TRBV7-8,NA,TRBJ2-5,TGTGCCAGCAGCTTCATTCAGGGTATTAGAGAGACCCAGTACTTC,CASSFIQGIRETQYF
NA,TRBV5-1,NA,TRBJ2-2,TGCGCCAGCAGCTTGGGCAGGGAGAGGGCCGGGGAGCTGTTTTTT,CASSLGRERAGELFF
TRBD2,TRBV6-5,NA,TRBJ2-3,TGTGCCAGCAGTTACGGTGCTAGCGGCAAACCTAGCACAGATACGCAGTATTTT,CASSYGASGKPSTDTQYF
TRBD2,TRBV5-6,many,TRBJ2-5,TGTGCCAGCAGCTTGGCTGGGACTAGCCAAGAGACCCAGTACTTC,CASSLAGTSQETQYF
NA,TRBV27,few,TRBJ1-1,TGTGCCAGCAGTTTAATTACAGGTGAAGCTTTCTTT,CASSLITGEAFF
NA,TRBV11-2,many,TRBJ2-3,TGTGCCAGCAGCTCCCACTACGGGGGCACAGATACGCAGTATTTT,CASSSHYGGTDTQYF
NA,TRBV6-2/TRBV6-3,many,TRBJ1-2,TGTGCCAGCAGTTACTCTATCACCTCTCCCTACTATGGCTACACCTTC,CASSYSITSPYYGYTF
NA,TRBV27,once,TRBJ2-1,TGTGCCAGCAGCCTTAGGAGTAGCCAGGGGCAGTTCTTC,CASSLRSSQGQFF
NA,TRBV6-2/TRBV6-3,many,TRBJ2-7,TGTGCCAGCACTACCCGGGCGGGGAGATCCTACGAGCAGTACTTC,CASTTRAGRSYEQYF
TRBD2,TRBV10-3,NA,TRBJ2-5,TGTGCCATCAGTGAGGCTATAGCGGGAGGTCGAGAGACCCAGTACTTC,CAISEAIAGGRETQYF
NA,TRBV10-3,few,TRBJ2-5,TGTGCCATCGGGGGGCTTCGAGAGACCCAGTACTTC,CAIGGLRETQYF
TRBD1,TRBV11-2,many,TRBJ2-7,TGTGCCAGCAGCCCTCCGGGACAGAGCTACGAGCAGTACTTC,CASSPPGQSYEQYF
TRBD1,TRBV7-9,many,TRBJ2-2,TGTGCCAGCAGCTTACCTACAGGGGGCGTGAACACCGGGGAGCTGTTTTTT,CASSLPTGGVNTGELFF